This is a list of T cell receptor beta chains from one sample in a study of tumor-infiltrating lymphocytes in primary liver carcinoma. MiXCR, run by TCRdb on the multiplex PCR reads, gives a single entry per CDR3 protein. This table has more than 100,000 distinct CDR3 sequences, 50% to 65% appearing once. Input material: liver tumor tissue from sampling region 1. Receptors were obtained from a woman aged 55-75 years with primary liver carcinoma and hepatitis B virus infection. Each CDR3 is given with its conserved first and last residue. A D gene is named only where the DNA matches it firmly. Part of the rows lack a size; the others show once, few, many or a class for expanded clones.

D	V	size	J	CDR3	DNA
.	TRBV30	.	TRBJ2-1	CAWKGLSSYNEQFF	TGTGCCTGGAAGGGCTTAAGCTCCTACAATGAGCAGTTCTTC
TRBD2	TRBV5-4	.	TRBJ2-1	CASSPRLAGESSEQFF	TGTGCCAGCAGCCCCAGACTAGCGGGAGAATCAAGTGAGCAGTTCTTC
.	TRBV11-2	once	TRBJ2-3	CASSLGPSADMQYF	TGTGCCAGCAGCTTAGGACCAAGTGCAGATATGCAGTATTTT
.	TRBV11-2	medium-sized	TRBJ2-1	CASSLQGTGNEQFF	TGTGCCAGCAGCTTACAGGGTACAGGGAATGAGCAGTTCTTC
TRBD2	TRBV12-3/TRBV12-4	many	TRBJ2-7	CASTASGAHEQYF	TGTGCCAGCACAGCCAGCGGGGCCCACGAGCAGTACTTC
TRBD1	TRBV14	.	TRBJ2-3	CVSSQVIAGQGFSTDTQYF	TGTGTCAGCAGCCAAGTCATTGCCGGACAGGGGTTTAGCACAGATACGCAGTATTTT
.	TRBV10-2	.	TRBJ2-7	CARTSWTISYEQYF	TGCGCCAGGACTTCCTGGACTATCTCCTACGAGCAGTACTTC
.	TRBV6-5	.	TRBJ1-1	CASSACQGPNTEAFF	TGTGCCAGCAGCGCGTGTCAGGGCCCGAACACTGAAGCTTTCTTT
TRBD2	TRBV11-3	.	TRBJ2-7	CASNLGLRLAENSYEQYF	TGTGCCAGCAACTTGGGATTAAGACTAGCGGAAAACTCCTACGAGCAGTACTTC
.	TRBV7-9	.	TRBJ1-2	CASNFPGTAYGYTF	TGTGCCAGCAACTTCCCCGGGACGGCATATGGCTACACCTTC
.	TRBV10-2	.	TRBJ1-1	CASSGAQATEAFF	TGCGCCAGCAGTGGGGCCCAGGCGACTGAAGCTTTCTTT
TRBD1	TRBV2	many	TRBJ2-3	CASGGQGIDTQYF	TGTGCCAGCGGCGGACAGGGAATAGATACGCAGTATTTT
.	TRBV6-1	many	TRBJ1-1	CASEGNTEAFF	TGTGCCAGCGAGGGTAACACTGAAGCTTTCTTT
.	TRBV11-2	.	TRBJ2-7	CASSLTGESEQYF	TGTGCCAGCAGCTTAACTGGCGAGAGTGAGCAGTACTTC
.	TRBV19	.	TRBJ2-3	CASSIWGRTSTDTQYF	TGTGCCAGTAGTATATGGGGCAGGACCAGCACAGATACGCAGTATTTT
.	TRBV5-4	many	TRBJ2-1	CASSLGGLGVNEQFF	TGTGCCAGCAGCTTGGGCGGGCTAGGTGTCAATGAGCAGTTCTTC
.	TRBV7-8	.	TRBJ1-1	CASSLRGANTEALF	TGTGCCAGCAGCTTGCGGGGGGCGAACACTGAAGCTCTCTTT
TRBD2	TRBV14	.	TRBJ2-3	CASSPGRWAGGPDMQYF	TGCGCCAGCAGCCCCGGAAGGTGGGCGGGAGGGCCAGATATGCAGTATTTT
.	TRBV5-1	.	TRBJ1-2	CASSLSRANYGYTF	TGCGCCAGCAGCTTGAGCCGAGCTAACTATGGCTACACCTTC
.	TRBV7-9	few	TRBJ2-7	CASSPGAYPSYEQYF	TGTGCCAGCAGCCCCGGGGCCTACCCTTCCTACGAGCAGTACTTC
.	TRBV12-3/TRBV12-4	.	TRBJ2-1	CASSPWRGIFYEQFF	TGTGCCAGCAGTCCCTGGAGGGGAATCTTCTATGAGCAGTTCTTC
.	TRBV11-2	.	TRBJ2-2	CASSLGPTSEELFF	TGTGCCAGCAGCTTGGGACCTACAAGTGAGGAGCTGTTTTTT
.	TRBV28	once	TRBJ1-3	CASSFIALSGNIIYF	TGTGCCAGCAGTTTTATCGCGTTGTCTGGAAACATCATATATTTT